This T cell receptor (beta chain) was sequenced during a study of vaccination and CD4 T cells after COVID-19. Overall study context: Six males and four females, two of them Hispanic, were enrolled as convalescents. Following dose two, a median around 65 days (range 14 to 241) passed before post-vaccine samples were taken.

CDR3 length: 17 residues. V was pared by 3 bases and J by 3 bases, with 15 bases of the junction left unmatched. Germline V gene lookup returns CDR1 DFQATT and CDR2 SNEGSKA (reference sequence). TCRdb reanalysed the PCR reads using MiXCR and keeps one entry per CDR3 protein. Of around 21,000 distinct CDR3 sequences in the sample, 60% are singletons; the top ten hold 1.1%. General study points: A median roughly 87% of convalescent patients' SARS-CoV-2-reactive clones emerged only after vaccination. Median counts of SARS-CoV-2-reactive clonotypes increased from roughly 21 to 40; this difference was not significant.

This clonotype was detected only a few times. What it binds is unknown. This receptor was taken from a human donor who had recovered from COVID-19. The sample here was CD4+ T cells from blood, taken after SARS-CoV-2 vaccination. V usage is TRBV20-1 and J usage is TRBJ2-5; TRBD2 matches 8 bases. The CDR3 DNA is TGCAGTGCTAGTGATTTTTCCAGCGGGAGTTCTGAAGAGACCCAGTACTTC. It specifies CSASDFSSGSSEETQYF.